The 24 T cell receptor beta chains below come from one sample, sequenced in a study of blood T cell repertoires in COVID-19. Measured with immunoSEQ multiplex PCR; TCRdb has only the in-frame clones, and not every one. The table lists some 670,000 clones, about 87% of them singletons. Sequencing was done on a sample of peripheral blood. The receptors originated from a woman in her late teens or twenties with acute or convalescent COVID-19.

This chain uses TRBV3-1 (or the pseudogene TRBV3-2) with TRBJ2-5, with TRBD2 identical over 10 bases. The CDR3 totals 16 residues. The junction had 4 bases not matched to a gene; V was cut back by 2 bases and J by 1 base. Germline CDR1 and CDR2: LGHDT and YNNKEL (reference sequence). The CDR3 nucleotides are TGTGCCAGCAGCCAATGGGCTAGCGGGGGCCAAGAGACCCAGTACTTC. Translated, it gives CASSQWASGGQETQYF.

To note about this clone: Other DNA sequences in the same sample also yield this CDR3. The J gene is TRBJ2-7, the V gene TRBV6-1; a possible D gene is TRBD2 (5 bases). There are 16 residues in the CDR3. Trimming shortened V by 0 bases and J by 0 bases, and 12 bases separated the two germline ends. The germline gives CDR1 MNHNS, CDR2 SASEGT. The CDR3 loop is CASSEALLAGSYEQYF. Here the CDR3 DNA reads TGTGCCAGCAGTGAAGCGCTTTTGGCGGGCTCCTACGAGCAGTACTTC.

V gene TRBV6-6 combines with J gene TRBJ1-4; D call uncertain. V was trimmed by 0 bases and J by 6 bases, leaving 11 bases between them. Germline lookup yields CDR1 MNHNY and CDR2 SVGAGI (reference sequence). The CDR3 contains 15 residues. Written as DNA, the CDR3 is TGTGCCAGCAGTTACTCCGCGGGGAACCATGAAAAACTGTTTTTT. The encoded protein is CASSYSAGNHEKLFF.

The chain is built from TRBV27 and TRBJ1-1; D not resolved. This CDR3 contains 14 residues. V lost 2 bases, J lost 5 bases, and 12 bases lay in between. Germline V lookup: CDR1 MNHEY, CDR2 SMNVEV (reference sequence). The CDR3 loop reads CASSLKDVRTEAFF. In nucleotides, the CDR3 is TGTGCCAGCAGTTTAAAAGACGTGAGGACTGAAGCTTTCTTT.

The chain couples TRBV7-8 to TRBJ1-2; TRBD1 might be the D (5 bases). The CDR3 runs to 15 residues. Trimming pared 5 bases from V and 4 bases from J, leaving 17 bases between. CDR1 is SGHVS, CDR2 FQNEAQ, per germline. Here the CDR3 reads CASSHPPGIGYGYTF. The DNA for the CDR3 is TGTGCCAGCAGCCACCCCCCAGGGATCGGCTATGGCTACACCTTC.

V gene TRBV28 combines with J gene TRBJ2-7, with no clear D. The CDR3 totals 12 residues. V gave up 4 bases and J gave up 3 bases, with 7 bases separating them. CDR1 is MDHEN, CDR2 SYDVKM, per germline. DNA for the CDR3: TGTGCCAGCAGTTATAACAGCTACGAGCAGTACTTC. Protein sequence: CASSYNSYEQYF.

J is TRBJ1-1 and V is TRBV7-2; weak D call: TRBD1 (6 bases). Germline lookup yields CDR1 SGHTA and CDR2 FQGNSA. The CDR3 loop spans 16 amino acids. Between the trimmed V and J ends, which lost 3 bases and 4 bases, there was a span of 18 bases. CDR3 region: CASSFAYRVDGTEAFF. CDR3 in DNA: TGTGCCAGCAGCTTTGCGTACAGGGTGGACGGCACTGAAGCTTTCTTT.

This clone was detected a few times. This chain uses TRBV29-1 with TRBJ1-1; 8 bases line up with TRBD1. CDR1 and CDR2 (germline): SQVTM, ANQGSEA. The CDR3 is 12 residues long. V was pared by 7 bases and J by 5 bases, with 6 bases of the junction left unmatched. In DNA, the CDR3 is TGCAGCGCTCAGACAGGGGTAACTGAAGCTTTCTTT. Translated, it gives CSAQTGVTEAFF.

There are a few counts of this clone. This chain connects TRBV5-6 to TRBJ1-2; D gene uncertain. CDR3 length: 11 amino acids. The germline gives CDR1 SGHDT, CDR2 YYEEEE. V lost 0 bases and J 8 bases, leaving 5 bases between the germline ends. Here the CDR3 DNA reads TGTGCCAGCAGCTTGGGTACAGGCTACACCTTC. This translates into CASSLGTGYTF.

This clone turned up a few times. The chain employs TRBV5-1 and TRBJ1-3; 7 positions match TRBD1. Germline values: CDR1 SGHRS, CDR2 YFSETQ. The CDR3 has 17 amino acids. After removal of 0 bases from V and 4 bases from J, the junction contained 10 bases not matched to a gene. CDR3 sequence: CASSLATQRGRGNTIYF. Written as DNA, the CDR3 is TGCGCCAGCAGCTTGGCCACCCAGAGGGGGCGGGGAAACACCATATATTTT.

The chain combines TRBV19 with TRBJ2-3; tentative D call: TRBD1 (5 bases). The V gene's germline CDR1 is LNHDA and CDR2 SQIVND (reference sequence). With 2 bases removed from V and 2 bases from J, the gap between germline ends came to 17 bases. The CDR3 runs 17 residues. This CDR3 reads CASSIQLWQGPTDTQYF. CDR3 sequence (DNA): TGTGCCAGTAGTATACAGCTGTGGCAGGGCCCCACAGATACGCAGTATTTT.

J is TRBJ1-3 and V is TRBV5-1; tentative D call: TRBD1 (5 bases). Trimming left V 0 bases short and J 0 bases short, with 16 bases between. The CDR3 length is 18 residues. The germline gives CDR1 SGHRS, CDR2 YFSETQ. CDR3 amino acids: CASSLDDQGLYSGNTIYF. In DNA, the CDR3 is TGCGCCAGCAGCTTGGATGACCAGGGCCTTTACTCTGGAAACACCATATATTTT.

This chain uses TRBV10-3 with TRBJ1-2; TRBD1 might be the D (5 bases). V shed 10 bases and J shed 4 bases, with 16 bases lying between them. The CDR3 is 13 amino acids. From germline, CDR1 is ENHRY and CDR2 SYGVKD. The CDR3 DNA reads as TGTGCCACCACCGGGGCGGAGGGCTATGGCTACACCTTC. The encoded protein is CATTGAEGYGYTF.

This clone was recorded only once. The rearrangement links TRBV30 to TRBJ1-2; D gene uncertain. CDR1 is GTSNPN and CDR2 is SVGIG in the germline V gene (reference sequence). Trimming removed 4 bases at V and 0 bases at J, with 21 bases between. This CDR3 has 17 amino acids. The CDR3, as DNA: TGTGCCTGGACTACTCGACTGCCCGTTACCGCTAACTATGGCTACACCTTC. Translated, it gives CAWTTRLPVTANYGYTF.

The chain is built from TRBV27 and TRBJ2-7; the match to TRBD1 covers 10 bases. The trim removed 8 bases at V and 4 bases at J, leaving 11 bases unmatched. Germline CDR1 and CDR2: MNHEY and SMNVEV (reference sequence). This CDR3 comprises 15 residues. Here the CDR3 reads CASQRRDRGLYEQYF. CDR3 nucleotide sequence: TGTGCCAGCCAGCGCCGGGACAGGGGATTGTACGAGCAGTACTTC.

V usage is TRBV3-1 (or the pseudogene TRBV3-2) and J usage is TRBJ2-5; 13 bases fit TRBD2. This CDR3 has 15 residues. Germline V gives CDR1 LGHDT, CDR2 YNNKEL (reference sequence). The junction had 3 bases not matched to a gene; V was cut back by 4 bases and J by 4 bases. CDR3 loop: CASSLWTSGGETQYF. The DNA for the CDR3 is TGTGCCAGCAGCCTCTGGACTAGCGGGGGAGAGACCCAGTACTTC.

V is TRBV24-1 and J is TRBJ2-3; TRBD2 agrees at 11 bases. This CDR3 region has 16 residues. The junction had 3 bases not matched to a gene; V was cut back by 4 bases and J by 1 base. CDR1 is KGHDR and CDR2 is SFDVKD in the germline V gene. The CDR3: CATSDLLAGGTDTQYF. The DNA of the CDR3 is TGTGCCACCAGTGACCTACTAGCGGGAGGCACAGATACGCAGTATTTT.

The chain has TRBV29-1 and TRBJ1-2; 10 nucleotides agree with TRBD1. V dropped 4 bases and J dropped 8; count of bases not matched to a gene: 10. The CDR3 contains 14 residues. Germline CDR1 is SQVTM and CDR2 is ANQGSEA. Here the CDR3 DNA reads TGCAGCGTTGCGGCAGGGACAGGGGAATTGGGCTACACCTTC. Protein: CSVAAGTGELGYTF.

This chain links TRBV11-3 with TRBJ2-1; TRBD1 aligns across 8 bases. The ends lost 5 bases at V and 7 bases at J; junction bases unmatched: 10. CDR3 length equals 15 residues. Germline CDR1 is SGHNT and CDR2 is YENEEA. As DNA, the CDR3 is TGTGCCAGCAGCCCCGGGGGCAGGGGGCTTAATGAGCAGTTCTTC. Protein: CASSPGGRGLNEQFF.

The chain is built from TRBV5-4 and TRBJ2-1, with D maybe TRBD1 (5 bases). V was trimmed by 4 bases and J by 5 bases, leaving 13 bases between them. CDR1 and CDR2 from the germline V gene are SGHNT and YYREEE (reference sequence). This CDR3 region has 14 residues. The CDR3 spells CASSTYRPHNEQFF. In DNA form, the CDR3 reads TGTGCCAGCAGCACCTACAGGCCCCACAATGAGCAGTTCTTC. Based on the CDR3 plus reference TRBV5-4 and TRBJ2-1, the full variable domain is ETGVTQSPTHLIKTRGQQVTLRCSSQSGHNTVSWYQQALGQGPQFIFQYYREEENGRGNFPPRFSGLQFPNYSSELNVNALELDDSALYLCASSTYRPHNEQFFGPGTRLTVL.

This chain joins TRBV29-1 and TRBJ1-1, with a possible D match to TRBD1 (6 bases). The CDR3 sequence is 12 residues long. V gave up 0 bases and J gave up 5 bases, with 7 bases separating them. Germline V gives CDR1 SQVTM, CDR2 ANQGSEA. The CDR3 coding sequence is TGCAGCGTTGAAGATGGACAGACTGAAGCTTTCTTT. This gives the protein CSVEDGQTEAFF.

V gene TRBV4-1 combines with J gene TRBJ2-3; 11 positions agree with TRBD2. This CDR3 spans 18 amino acids. Trimming at V came to 3 bases and at J to 1 base, leaving 9 bases not matched to a gene. The germline V gene has CDR1 MGHRA and CDR2 YSYEKL. CDR3 coding DNA: TGCGCCAGCAGCCATCGTGGGGGACTAGCGGTCCGCACAGATACGCAGTATTTT. It translates to CASSHRGGLAVRTDTQYF.

The chain recombines TRBV11-2 with TRBJ1-2; 7 bases are shared with TRBD1. J was trimmed by 2 bases and V by 1 base; bases with no gene match: 1. The germline gives CDR1 SGHAT, CDR2 FQNNGV. The CDR3 totals 14 residues. This CDR3 is CASSLATGNYGYTF. CDR3 DNA sequence: TGTGCCAGCAGCTTAGCGACAGGGAACTATGGCTACACCTTC.

This chain joins TRBV7-6 and TRBJ1-2, with 11 bases identical to TRBD1. V shed 5 bases, J shed 6 bases, and the junction held 8 bases outside the gene matches. CDR1 and CDR2 from the germline V gene are SGHVS and FNYEAQ. This CDR3 contains 15 residues. CDR3 DNA: TGTGCCAGCAGCCCAAGAGGACAGGGGGCTGATGGCTACACCTTC. Amino acids: CASSPRGQGADGYTF. The entire variable domain, with the rest obtained from reference TRBV7-6 and TRBJ1-2, is as follows: GAGVSQSPRYKVTKRGQDVALRCDPISGHVSLYWYRQALGQGPEFLTYFNYEAQQDKSGLPNDRFSAERPEGSISTLTIQRTEQRDSAMYRCASSPRGQGADGYTFGSGTRLTVV.